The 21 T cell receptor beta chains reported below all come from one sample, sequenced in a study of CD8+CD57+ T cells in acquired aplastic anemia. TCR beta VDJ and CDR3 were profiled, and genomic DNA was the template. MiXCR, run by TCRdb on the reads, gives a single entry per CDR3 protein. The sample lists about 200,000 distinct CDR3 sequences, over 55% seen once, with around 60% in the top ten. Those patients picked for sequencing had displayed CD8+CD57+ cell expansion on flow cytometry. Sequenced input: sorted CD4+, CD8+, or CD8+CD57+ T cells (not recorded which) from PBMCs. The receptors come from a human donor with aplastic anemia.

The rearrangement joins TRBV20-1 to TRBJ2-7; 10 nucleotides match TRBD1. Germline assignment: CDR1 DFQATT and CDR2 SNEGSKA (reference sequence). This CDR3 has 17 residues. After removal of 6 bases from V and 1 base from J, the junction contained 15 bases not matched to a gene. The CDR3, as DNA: TGCAGTGCGAACGGACGGGACAGGGGACCGTCTTCCTACGAGCAGTACTTC. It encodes CSANGRDRGPSSYEQYF.

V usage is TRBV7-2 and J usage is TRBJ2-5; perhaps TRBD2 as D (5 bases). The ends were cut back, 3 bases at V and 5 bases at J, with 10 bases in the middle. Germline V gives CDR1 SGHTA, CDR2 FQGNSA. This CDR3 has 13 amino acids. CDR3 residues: CASSLGSWETQYF. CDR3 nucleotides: TGTGCCAGCAGCTTGGGGAGTTGGGAGACCCAGTACTTC. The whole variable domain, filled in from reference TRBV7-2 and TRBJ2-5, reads GAGVSQSPSNKVTEKGKDVELRCDPISGHTALYWYRQSLGQGLEFLIYFQGNSAPDKSGLPSDRFSAERTGGSVSTLTIQRTQQEDSAVYLCASSLGSWETQYFGPGTRLLVL.

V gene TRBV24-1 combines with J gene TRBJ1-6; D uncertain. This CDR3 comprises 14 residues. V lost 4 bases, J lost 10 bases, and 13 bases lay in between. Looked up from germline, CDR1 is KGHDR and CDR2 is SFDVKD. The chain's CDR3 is CATSEAQSNSPLHF. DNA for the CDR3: TGTGCCACCAGTGAGGCACAGTCTAACTCACCCCTCCACTTT.

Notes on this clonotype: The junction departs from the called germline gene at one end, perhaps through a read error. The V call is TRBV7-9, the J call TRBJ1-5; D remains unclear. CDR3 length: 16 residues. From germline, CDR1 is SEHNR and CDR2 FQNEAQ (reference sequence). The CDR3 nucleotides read TGTGCCAGCAGCCTAGCGGCGACCTATAGCAATCAGCCCCAGCATTTT. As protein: CASSLAATYSNQPQHF.

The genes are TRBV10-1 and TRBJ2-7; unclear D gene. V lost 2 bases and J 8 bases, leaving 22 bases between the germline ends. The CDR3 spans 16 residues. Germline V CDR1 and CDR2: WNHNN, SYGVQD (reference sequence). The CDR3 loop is CASSEADEVQPKQQYF. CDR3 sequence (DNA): TGCGCCAGCAGTGAGGCGGACGAGGTGCAGCCTAAGCAGCAGTACTTC.

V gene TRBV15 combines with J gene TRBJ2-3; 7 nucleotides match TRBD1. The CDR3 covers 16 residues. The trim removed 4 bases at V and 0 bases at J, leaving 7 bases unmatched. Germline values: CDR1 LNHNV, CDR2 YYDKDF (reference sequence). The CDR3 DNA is TGTGCCACCAGCACCAGGGACAGAACTAGCACAGATACGCAGTATTTT. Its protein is CATSTRDRTSTDTQYF.

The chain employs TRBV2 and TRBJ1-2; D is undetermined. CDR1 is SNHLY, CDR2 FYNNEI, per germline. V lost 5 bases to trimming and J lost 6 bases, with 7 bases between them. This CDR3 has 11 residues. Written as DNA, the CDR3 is TGTGCCAGCAGTATTAAGGATGGCTACACCTTC. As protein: CASSIKDGYTF.

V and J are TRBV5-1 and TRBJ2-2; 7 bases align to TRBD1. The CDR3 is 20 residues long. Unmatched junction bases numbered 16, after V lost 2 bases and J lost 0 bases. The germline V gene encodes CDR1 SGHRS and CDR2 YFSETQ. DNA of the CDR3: TGCGCCAGCAGCTTCACAGGGGTGGTTCGTGACCTCTCGAACACCGGGGAGCTGTTTTTT. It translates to CASSFTGVVRDLSNTGELFF.

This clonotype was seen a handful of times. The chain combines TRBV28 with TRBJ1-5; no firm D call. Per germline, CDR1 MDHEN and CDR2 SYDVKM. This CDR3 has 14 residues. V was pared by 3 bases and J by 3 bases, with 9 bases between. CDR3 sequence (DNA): TGTGCCAGCAGTTTCGAAGGGTACAATCAGCCCCAGCATTTT. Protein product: CASSFEGYNQPQHF. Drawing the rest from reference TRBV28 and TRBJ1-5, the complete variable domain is DVKVTQSSRYLVKRTGEKVFLECVQDMDHENMFWYRQDPGLGLRLIYFSYDVKMKEKGDIPEGYSVSREKKERFSLILESASTNQTSMYLCASSFEGYNQPQHFGDGTRLSIL.

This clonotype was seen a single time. The CDR3 DNA reads as TGTGCCAGCAGCCTCGGGACAGGGCCTTTGGGCTACGAGCAGTACTTC. It is translated as CASSLGTGPLGYEQYF. This chain connects TRBV7-6 to TRBJ2-7; 9 bases agree with TRBD1. The CDR3 is made up of 16 amino acids. Germline CDR1 and CDR2: SGHVS and FNYEAQ. With V trimmed by 5 bases and J by 3 bases, 11 bases remained unmatched.

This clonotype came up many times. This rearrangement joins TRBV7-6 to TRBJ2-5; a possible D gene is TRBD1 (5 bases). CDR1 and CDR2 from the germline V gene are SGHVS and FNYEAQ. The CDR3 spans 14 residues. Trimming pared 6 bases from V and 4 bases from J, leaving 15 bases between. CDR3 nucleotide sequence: TGTGCCAGCAGAGCAGATACGCAGGGAGAGACCCAGTACTTC. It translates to CASRADTQGETQYF.

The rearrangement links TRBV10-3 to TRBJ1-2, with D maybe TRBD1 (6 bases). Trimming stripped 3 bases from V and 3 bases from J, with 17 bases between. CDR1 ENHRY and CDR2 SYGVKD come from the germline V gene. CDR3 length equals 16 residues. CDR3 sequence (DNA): TGTGCCATCAGTGACCCTGGGCAGAGGGGGGACTATGGCTACACCTTC. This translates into CAISDPGQRGDYGYTF.

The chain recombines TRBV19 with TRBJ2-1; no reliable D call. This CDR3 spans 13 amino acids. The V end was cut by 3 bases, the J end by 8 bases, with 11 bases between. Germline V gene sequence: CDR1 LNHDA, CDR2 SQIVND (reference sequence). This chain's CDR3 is CASSISRRDEQFF. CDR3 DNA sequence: TGTGCCAGTAGTATCTCTCGGCGAGATGAGCAGTTCTTC.

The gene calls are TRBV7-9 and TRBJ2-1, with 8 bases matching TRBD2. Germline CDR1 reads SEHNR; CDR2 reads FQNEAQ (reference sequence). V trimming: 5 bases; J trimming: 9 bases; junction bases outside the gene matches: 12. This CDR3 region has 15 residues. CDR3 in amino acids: CASSPSSGKIGEQFF. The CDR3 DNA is TGTGCCAGCAGCCCCAGTAGCGGGAAGATAGGTGAGCAGTTCTTC.

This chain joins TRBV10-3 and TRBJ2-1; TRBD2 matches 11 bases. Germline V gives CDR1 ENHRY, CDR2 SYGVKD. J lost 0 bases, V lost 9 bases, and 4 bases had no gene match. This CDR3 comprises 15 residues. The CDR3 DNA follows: TGTGCCATATCTAGCGGGAGGACCTCCTACAATGAGCAGTTCTTC. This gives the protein CAISSGRTSYNEQFF.

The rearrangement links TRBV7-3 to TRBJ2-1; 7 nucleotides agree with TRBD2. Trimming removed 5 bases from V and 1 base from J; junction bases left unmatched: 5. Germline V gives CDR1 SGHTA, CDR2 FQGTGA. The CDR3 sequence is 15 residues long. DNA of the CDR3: TGTGCCAGCAGCCTATCGGGGGGATCCTACAATGAGCAGTTCTTC. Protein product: CASSLSGGSYNEQFF. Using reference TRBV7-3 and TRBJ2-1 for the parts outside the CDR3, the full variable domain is GAGVSQTPSNKVTEKGKYVELRCDPISGHTALYWYRQSLGQGPEFLIYFQGTGAADDSGLPNDRFFAVRPEGSVSTLKIQRTERGDSAVYLCASSLSGGSYNEQFFGPGTRLTVL.

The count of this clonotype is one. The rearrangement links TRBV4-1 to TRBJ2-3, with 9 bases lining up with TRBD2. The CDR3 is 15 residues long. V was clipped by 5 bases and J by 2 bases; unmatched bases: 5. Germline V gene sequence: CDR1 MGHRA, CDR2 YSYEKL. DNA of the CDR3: TGCGCCAGCAGCGCACGACTAGCGGACACAGATACGCAGTATTTT. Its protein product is CASSARLADTDTQYF.

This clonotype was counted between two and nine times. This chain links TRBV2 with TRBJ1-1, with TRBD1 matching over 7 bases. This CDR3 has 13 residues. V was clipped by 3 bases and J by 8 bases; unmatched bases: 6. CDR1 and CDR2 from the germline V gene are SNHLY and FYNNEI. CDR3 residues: CASSDGQEVEAFF. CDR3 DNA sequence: TGTGCCAGCAGTGACGGACAGGAGGTCGAAGCTTTCTTT.

This chain's CDR3 is CASSREVNYGYTF. The CDR3 nucleotides are TGTGCCAGCAGTAGAGAAGTGAACTATGGCTACACCTTC. The rearrangement joins TRBV25-1 to TRBJ1-2; no reliable D call. The CDR3 is made up of 13 amino acids. In germline, CDR1 is MGHDK, CDR2 SYGVNS. V lost 5 bases and J 2 bases, leaving 9 bases between the germline ends.

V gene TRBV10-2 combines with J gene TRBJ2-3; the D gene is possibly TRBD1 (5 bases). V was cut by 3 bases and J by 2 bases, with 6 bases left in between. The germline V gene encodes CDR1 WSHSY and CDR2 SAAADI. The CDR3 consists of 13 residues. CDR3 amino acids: CASSEGHTDTQYF. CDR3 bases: TGCGCCAGCAGTGAAGGACACACAGATACGCAGTATTTT.

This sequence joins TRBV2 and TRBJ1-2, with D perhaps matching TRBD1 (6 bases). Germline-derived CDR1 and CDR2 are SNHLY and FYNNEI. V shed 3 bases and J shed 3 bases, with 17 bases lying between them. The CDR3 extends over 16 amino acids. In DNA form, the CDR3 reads TGTGCCAGCAGTGATGGGGGCCTAGGGTCCGACTATGGCTACACCTTC. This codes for CASSDGGLGSDYGYTF. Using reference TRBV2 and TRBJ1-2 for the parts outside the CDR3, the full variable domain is EPEVTQTPSHQVTQMGQEVILRCVPISNHLYFYWYRQILGQKVEFLVSFYNNEISEKSEIFDDQFSVERPDGSNFTLKIRSTKLEDSAMYFCASSDGGLGSDYGYTFGSGTRLTVV.